This T cell receptor beta chain came from a study of blood T cell repertoires in COVID-19. Study as a whole: PBMCs, B-cell-depleted T cells, or T cells were the source of the cDNA or gDNA that made up the material.

This CDR3 comprises 16 residues. Trimming cost V 5 bases and J 5 bases, with 16 bases left between them. Germline values: CDR1 KGHSH, CDR2 LQKENI. Study processing details: Estimation of nucleated cell counts relied on the amplification of reference gene primers. Here immunoSEQ multiplex PCR was the method, and the copy in TCRdb shows in-frame clones only, minus some. V and J calls and clone size follow that table, whereas D and trimming were derived from the DNA. This sample has about 75,000 clones, with more than 75% found just once. The chain uses TRBV18 and TRBJ1-6; D may be TRBD1 (6 bases). The sample consisted of peripheral blood. The sequence derives from a human donor in a cohort sampled during active COVID-19. The CDR3 here is CASSNQPGQNNSPLHF. Here the CDR3 DNA reads TGTGCCAGCTCAAACCAACCGGGACAAAATAATTCACCCCTCCACTTT. Based on the CDR3 plus reference TRBV18 and TRBJ1-6, the full variable domain is NAGVMQNPRHLVRRRGQEARLRCSPMKGHSHVYWYRQLPEEGLKFMVYLQKENIIDESGMPKERFSAEFPKEGPSILRIQQVVRGDSAAYFCASSNQPGQNNSPLHFGNGTRLTVT.